The 13 T cell receptor beta chains listed next were all sequenced from one sample in a study of cytomegalovirus exposure and HLA in healthy donors. PCR primers comprised 60 Vbeta and 13 Jbeta primers. Data came from immunoSEQ multiplex PCR; TCRdb stores just in-frame clones and leaves some out. Here the sample spans approximately 170,000 clones, approximately 80% being singletons. The material sequenced was PBMCs. These receptors were taken from a boy younger than 10 in good health and CMV-seronegative.

This clone was seen a single time. V and J are TRBV6-6 and TRBJ1-1; TRBD1 matches at 11 bases. Germline V gene lookup returns CDR1 MNHNY and CDR2 SVGAGI (reference sequence). Losses at the gene ends were 8 bases for V and 4 bases for J; bases not matched to a gene: 9. The length of the CDR3 is 15 residues. The chain's CDR3 is CASLVGDRGTTEAFF. The CDR3 bases are TGTGCCAGCCTGGTTGGGGACAGGGGGACCACTGAAGCTTTCTTT.

V is TRBV5-1 and J is TRBJ2-5; D is possibly TRBD2 (6 bases). Germline V gene sequence: CDR1 SGHRS, CDR2 YFSETQ. V was clipped by 0 bases and J by 5 bases, with 14 bases between them. The length of the CDR3 is 15 residues. The CDR3 bases are TGCGCCAGCAGCTTGGATGCAGGGAGGAAGGAGACCCAGTACTTC. It yields the protein CASSLDAGRKETQYF.

The CDR3 reads CAWDRSGGPSGNTIYF. For the CDR3, the DNA is TGTGCCTGGGATCGATCGGGAGGACCTTCTGGAAACACCATATATTTT. This rearrangement joins TRBV30 to TRBJ1-3, with unresolved D. Germline V gene data show CDR1 as GTSNPN and CDR2 as SVGIG (reference sequence). The germline V and J ends were trimmed by 5 bases and 1 base, with 18 bases remaining between them. The CDR3 consists of 16 residues. The variable domain in full, completed from reference TRBV30 and TRBJ1-3, reads SQTIHQWPATLVQPVGSPLSLECTVEGTSNPNLYWYRQAAGRGLQLLFYSVGIGQISSEVPQNLSASRPQDRQFILSSKKLLLSDSGFYLCAWDRSGGPSGNTIYFGEGSWLTVV.

V gene TRBV2 combines with J gene TRBJ1-2, with D maybe TRBD1 (5 bases). The CDR3 spans 13 residues. V was trimmed by 4 bases and J by 7 bases, leaving 13 bases between them. Germline assignment: CDR1 SNHLY and CDR2 FYNNEI. CDR3 nucleotides: TGTGCCAGCAGTGGACAGCTCGAGCTTGGCTACACCTTC. It encodes CASSGQLELGYTF.

The CDR3 loop is CASSSSDRFGNTIYF. Written as DNA, the CDR3 is TGTGCCAGCAGTTCCTCTGACAGGTTCGGAAACACCATATATTTT. The V gene is TRBV6-5, the J gene TRBJ1-3; D might be TRBD1 (6 bases). This CDR3 comprises 15 residues. Germline V gene sequence: CDR1 MNHEY, CDR2 SVGAGI. The V end was cut by 4 bases, the J end by 4 bases, with 14 bases between.

J is TRBJ1-2 and V is TRBV30; D gene unclear. V shed 8 bases and J shed 2 bases, with 9 bases lying between them. The germline V gene has CDR1 GTSNPN and CDR2 SVGIG (reference sequence). This CDR3 region has 11 residues. The CDR3 region is CALGENYGYTF. DNA for the CDR3: TGTGCCCTTGGTGAGAACTATGGCTACACCTTC.

Concerning this clone itself: A read error may produce the germline difference seen at one junction end. CDR3 nucleotide sequence: TGTGCCAGCAGCGAAGCGCGAGTGTTTAACTATGGCTACACCTTC. It translates to CASSEARVFNYGYTF. This rearrangement joins TRBV6-1 to TRBJ1-2; D is unclear. CDR1 and CDR2 from the germline V gene are MNHNS and SASEGT. There are 15 residues in the CDR3.

This chain links TRBV5-1 with TRBJ2-6; 14 nucleotides match TRBD2. The CDR3 contains 21 residues. Germline CDR1 and CDR2: SGHRS and YFSETQ. J gave up 0 bases and V 5 bases, and 13 bases lay outside the gene matches. The DNA of the CDR3 is TGCGCCAGCAGTGAGACTAGCGGGAGGGCCGTGGTGTTCTCTGGGGCCAACGTCCTGACTTTC. This gives the protein CASSETSGRAVVFSGANVLTF.

The chain uses TRBV9 and TRBJ2-4; a possible D gene is TRBD2 (5 bases). The CDR3 loop spans 14 amino acids. Germline lookup yields CDR1 SGDLS and CDR2 YYNGEE. V was trimmed by 3 bases and J by 7 bases, leaving 14 bases between them. CDR3 region: CASSERVNRNIQYF. CDR3 in DNA: TGTGCCAGCAGCGAGAGGGTCAATAGGAACATTCAGTACTTC.

V is TRBV28 and J is TRBJ2-5; 8 positions agree with TRBD2. CDR1 and CDR2 from the germline V gene are MDHEN and SYDVKM. CDR3 size: 15 residues. Trimming took 2 bases from V and 5 from J; bases not matched to a gene: 7. CDR3 coding DNA: TGTGCCAGCAGTTTAAGGGGAACGGGGGGGGAGACCCAGTACTTC. Protein product: CASSLRGTGGETQYF.

The chain employs TRBV5-6 and TRBJ2-3, with D possibly being TRBD1 (6 bases). V was cut by 0 bases and J by 11 bases, with 22 bases left in between. The CDR3 is made up of 16 amino acids. In germline, CDR1 is SGHDT, CDR2 YYEEEE. CDR3 DNA: TGTGCCAGCAGCTTGGCCCAGGGGACACTCGTCCGAGGGCAGTATTTT. This codes for CASSLAQGTLVRGQYF.

The CDR3: CAAVSTGSSYEQYF. CDR3 bases: TGTGCAGCAGTTTCAACAGGCAGCTCCTACGAGCAGTACTTC. The chain carries TRBV28 and TRBJ2-7, with D tentatively TRBD1 (5 bases). Germline loops: CDR1 MDHEN, CDR2 SYDVKM. This CDR3 has 14 amino acids. Supplemented by reference TRBV28 and TRBJ2-7, the full variable domain reads DVKVTQSSRYLVKRTGEKVFLECVQDMDHENMFWYRQDPGLGLRLIYFSYDVKMKEKGDIPEGYSVSREKKERFSLILESASTNQTSMYLCAAVSTGSSYEQYFGPGTRLTVT.

This clone appeared once. The chain has TRBV7-9 and TRBJ2-3; 9 bases align to TRBD2. The CDR3 covers 18 residues. The germline V gene encodes CDR1 SEHNR and CDR2 FQNEAQ (reference sequence). The V gene end was trimmed by 6 bases and the J gene end by 0 bases; junction bases not matched to a gene: 13. The CDR3 loop is CASRANSGLAGSTDTQYF. Written as DNA, the CDR3 is TGTGCCAGCAGGGCTAACTCGGGGCTAGCGGGGAGCACAGATACGCAGTATTTT. The variable domain in full, completed from reference TRBV7-9 and TRBJ2-3, reads DTGVSQNPRHKITKRGQNVTFRCDPISEHNRLYWYRQTLGQGPEFLTYFQNEAQLEKSRLLSDRFSAERPKGSFSTLEIQRTEQGDSAMYLCASRANSGLAGSTDTQYFGPGTRLTVL.